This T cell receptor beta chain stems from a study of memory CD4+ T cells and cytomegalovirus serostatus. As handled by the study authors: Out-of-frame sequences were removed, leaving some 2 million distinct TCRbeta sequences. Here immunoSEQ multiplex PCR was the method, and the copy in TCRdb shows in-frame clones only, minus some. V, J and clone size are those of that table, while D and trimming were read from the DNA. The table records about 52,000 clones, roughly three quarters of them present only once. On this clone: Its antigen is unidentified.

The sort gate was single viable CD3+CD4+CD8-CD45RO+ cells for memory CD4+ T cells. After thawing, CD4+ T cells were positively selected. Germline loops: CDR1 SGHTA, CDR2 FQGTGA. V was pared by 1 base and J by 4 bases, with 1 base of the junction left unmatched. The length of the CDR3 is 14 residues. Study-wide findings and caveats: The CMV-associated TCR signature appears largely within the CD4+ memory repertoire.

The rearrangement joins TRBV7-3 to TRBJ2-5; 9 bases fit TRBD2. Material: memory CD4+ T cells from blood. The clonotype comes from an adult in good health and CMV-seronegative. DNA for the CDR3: TGTGCCAGCAGCTTAAGCGGGGGGGCAGAGACCCAGTACTTC. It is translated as CASSLSGGAETQYF.